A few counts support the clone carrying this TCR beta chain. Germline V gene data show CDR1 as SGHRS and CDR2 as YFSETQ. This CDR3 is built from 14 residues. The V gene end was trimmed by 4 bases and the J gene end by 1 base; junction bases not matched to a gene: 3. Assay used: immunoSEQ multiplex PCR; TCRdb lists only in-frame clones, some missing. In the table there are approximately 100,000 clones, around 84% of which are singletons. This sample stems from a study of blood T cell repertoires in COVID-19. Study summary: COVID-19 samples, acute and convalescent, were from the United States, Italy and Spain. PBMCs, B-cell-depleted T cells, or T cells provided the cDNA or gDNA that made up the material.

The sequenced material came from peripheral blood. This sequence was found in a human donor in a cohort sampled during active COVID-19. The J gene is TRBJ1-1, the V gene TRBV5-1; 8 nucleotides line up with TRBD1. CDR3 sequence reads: CASSGQGGNTEAFF. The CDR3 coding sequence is TGCGCCAGCAGCGGACAGGGAGGGAACACTGAAGCTTTCTTT.